Listed below are T cell receptor beta chains from one sample, sequenced in a study of control samples from healthy donors and cancer patients. Here immunoSEQ multiplex PCR was the method, and the copy in TCRdb shows in-frame clones only, minus some. This sample yields over 100,000 clones, of which 80% to 95% are seen a single time; 2% to 3% belongs to the top ten. Specimen: blood. The receptors shown here come from a man between 35 and 55 years old in good health. CDR3s include the opening cysteine and the closing phenylalanine or tryptophan. The D gene is left open where the match is weak. Clone size, where shown, is once, few, many, or a class for clones that have expanded.

V gene	clone size	J gene	D gene	CDR3 DNA	CDR3 protein
TRBV7-9	.	TRBJ2-5	TRBD2	TGTGCCAGCAGACCCGGACTAGCATCGGAGACCCAGTACTTC	CASRPGLASETQYF
TRBV6-6	.	TRBJ2-7	TRBD1	TGTGCCAGCAGATCCCCGGGACAGGGGGTCTACGAGCAGTACTTC	CASRSPGQGVYEQYF
TRBV19	once	TRBJ2-3	.	TGTGCCAGTAGTACCGATAGAGCAGATACGCAGTATTTT	CASSTDRADTQYF
TRBV6-2/TRBV6-3	.	TRBJ2-1	TRBD2	TGTGCCAGCAGTTACGGAGGACTAGCGGGGTATAGCTCCTACAATGAGCAGTTCTTC	CASSYGGLAGYSSYNEQFF
TRBV5-1	.	TRBJ2-6	.	TGCGCCAGCAGCTTGGTTTTCGAGGACTCTGGGGCCAACGTCCTGACTTTC	CASSLVFEDSGANVLTF
TRBV5-8	.	TRBJ1-5	.	TGTGCCAGCAAGCTCACGGGTGGGTTGGATCAGCCCCAGCATTTT	CASKLTGGLDQPQHF
TRBV30	once	TRBJ1-2	.	TGTGCCTGGAGTGTTGGGACAAACGATGGCTACACCTTC	CAWSVGTNDGYTF
TRBV19	.	TRBJ1-5	TRBD1	TGTGCCAGTAGTATAGGCGGGACAGGAGACAATCAGCCCCAGCATTTT	CASSIGGTGDNQPQHF
TRBV5-1	.	TRBJ2-5	.	TGCGCCAGCAGCTTGGCAGGCGGAACAATGGCGGAGACCCAGTACTTC	CASSLAGGTMAETQYF
TRBV7-8	.	TRBJ2-3	.	TGTGCCAGCAGCCCGGGGAGGGGGGTGGATACGCAGTATTTT	CASSPGRGVDTQYF
TRBV6-5	.	TRBJ2-1	TRBD2	TGTGCCACCGGCCTAGCGGGGCCCTACAATGAGCAGTTCTTC	CATGLAGPYNEQFF
TRBV5-1	.	TRBJ1-6	.	TGCGCCAGCAGCTTGGTGGGGACCCAAAATTCACCCCTCCACTTT	CASSLVGTQNSPLHF
TRBV7-9	.	TRBJ1-6	TRBD1	TGTGCCAGCTCCCGAGGGGACAGAAATTCACCCCTCCACTTT	CASSRGDRNSPLHF
TRBV7-9	.	TRBJ1-2	.	TGTGCCAGCAGCCCCGACCCGGGGGAGGGCTACACCTTC	CASSPDPGEGYTF
TRBV28	.	TRBJ1-4	TRBD1	TGTGCCAGCAGTTTGAAGGGGGCTGAAGGAAAACTGTTTTTT	CASSLKGAEGKLFF
TRBV5-1	.	TRBJ1-2	.	TGCGCCAGCAGCTTCGGCAGTCGAGAGGGCTACACCTTC	CASSFGSREGYTF
TRBV10-3	.	TRBJ1-1	.	TGTGCCATCAGGTGGGGAAACACTGAAGCTTTCTTT	CAIRWGNTEAFF
TRBV5-4	.	TRBJ1-4	.	TGTGCCAGCAGCTTGGGTGGGGGAGCTAATGAAAAACTGTTTTTT	CASSLGGGANEKLFF
TRBV30	.	TRBJ1-2	.	TGTGCCCTCTTTGGGGGGAAGACTAACTATGGCTACACCTTC	CALFGGKTNYGYTF
TRBV6-5	.	TRBJ2-7	TRBD2	TGTGCCAGCAGCGAGACTAGCGGGCCTTTCTACGAGCAGTACTTC	CASSETSGPFYEQYF
TRBV4-1	.	TRBJ1-2	.	TGCGCCAGCAGCCAAATCGGGACGGATGGCTACACCTTC	CASSQIGTDGYTF
TRBV19	.	TRBJ2-1	TRBD1	TGTGCCAGTAGTCTCGGGACAGGCTACAATGAGCAGTTCTTC	CASSLGTGYNEQFF
TRBV24-1	.	TRBJ2-7	TRBD1	TGTGCCACCAGTGACCGGACAGGGACTCATGGCGAGCAGTACTTC	CATSDRTGTHGEQYF
TRBV9	.	TRBJ1-2	TRBD1	TGTGCCAGCAGCGTAGATGGAAGACAGGGCCATGGCTACACCTTC	CASSVDGRQGHGYTF
TRBV5-1	.	TRBJ2-3	TRBD2	TGCGCCAGCAGCTTGGTCGGGGGGGTAAGCACAGATACGCAGTATTTT	CASSLVGGVSTDTQYF
TRBV5-6	.	TRBJ1-5	.	TGTGCCAGCAGCTTGGGACCGCTCGATAGCAATCAGCCCCAGCATTTT	CASSLGPLDSNQPQHF
TRBV9	.	TRBJ2-3	TRBD2	TGTGCCAGCAGCGCACTAGCGGGGGGCCCTACAGATACGCAGTATTTT	CASSALAGGPTDTQYF
TRBV5-5	once	TRBJ1-2	TRBD1	TGTGCCAGCAGCAGGGACAGCGGTTTTAACTATGGCTACACCTTC	CASSRDSGFNYGYTF
TRBV28	.	TRBJ1-2	.	TGTGCCAGCAGCCAGAATATCGGACGGTGGGGCTACACCTTC	CASSQNIGRWGYTF
TRBV6-2/TRBV6-3	.	TRBJ2-1	TRBD2	TGTGCCAGCAGTTACCCTACTCCCGGGGGGAGTGAGCAGTTCTTC	CASSYPTPGGSEQFF
TRBV4-1	.	TRBJ1-2	.	TGCGCCAGCAGCCCAGGGAAACAGGGTATGTTTCATGGCTACACCTTC	CASSPGKQGMFHGYTF
TRBV5-1	.	TRBJ2-5	.	TGCGCCAGCAACGGGGTCCCAGGGGGGGAGACCCAGTACTTC	CASNGVPGGETQYF
TRBV10-3	once	TRBJ2-7	.	TGTGCCATCAGTGAGTCGATGGCAGGGACTCTCTACGAGCAGTACTTC	CAISESMAGTLYEQYF
TRBV2	.	TRBJ2-3	.	TGTGCCAGCAGTGAAGAGGAGGGAACTACGCAGTATTTT	CASSEEEGTTQYF
TRBV5-1	.	TRBJ2-5	TRBD2	TGCGCCAGCACCTCGACTAGCGGGGTGCAAGAGACCCAGTACTTC	CASTSTSGVQETQYF
TRBV6-4	.	TRBJ2-3	.	TGTGCCAGCAGTGAGTCAGGGTCAGACGCAGATACGCAGTATTTT	CASSESGSDADTQYF
TRBV24-1	.	TRBJ2-1	.	TGTGCCACCAGTGATCCCCCCGGGAGGGGGCGGTACAATGAGCAGTTCTTC	CATSDPPGRGRYNEQFF
TRBV7-2	.	TRBJ2-7	TRBD2	TGTGCCAGCAGCTTGGGAGGGAAGTACGAGCAGTACTTC	CASSLGGKYEQYF
TRBV5-4	few	TRBJ1-2	TRBD1	TGTGCCAGCACCTTTTATCTCGCAGGGGGGTTCACCTTC	CASTFYLAGGFTF
TRBV5-1	once	TRBJ1-4	.	TGCGCCAGCAGCCCCGGTGCGGGTGATGGTGAAAAACTGTTTTTT	CASSPGAGDGEKLFF
TRBV5-1	.	TRBJ1-3	.	TGCGCCAGCAGCCCGACAGCCTCCTCTGGAAACACCATATATTTT	CASSPTASSGNTIYF
TRBV14	.	TRBJ2-1	.	TGTGCCAGCACCACCCGAGACGGCTACAATGAGCAGTTCTTC	CASTTRDGYNEQFF
TRBV5-1	.	TRBJ2-7	.	TGCGCCAGCAGCTTGGACGGAGGCTTGGAGCAGTACTTC	CASSLDGGLEQYF
TRBV6-1	.	TRBJ1-1	.	TGTGCCAGCAGTGAAGGAAGGCCCGAAGCTTTCTTT	CASSEGRPEAFF
TRBV24-1	.	TRBJ1-5	TRBD1	TGTGCCACCAGTTCCGACAGGGTGAATCAGCCCCAGCATTTT	CATSSDRVNQPQHF
TRBV7-9	.	TRBJ2-1	.	TGTGCCAGCAGCCGCGGCGGGACCTTAAGGAATGAGCAGTTCTTC	CASSRGGTLRNEQFF
TRBV12-3/TRBV12-4	.	TRBJ2-3	.	TGTGCCAGCAGGGGCACAGATACGCAGTATTTT	CASRGTDTQYF
TRBV11-2	.	TRBJ1-1	TRBD1	TGTGCCAGCAGCCAAGACAGGGTTGGGACTGAAGCTTTCTTT	CASSQDRVGTEAFF
TRBV3-1/TRBV3-2	.	TRBJ1-5	.	TGTGCCAGCAGCCAAGCCCCCGTCGGTTTGGGGGCGTATCAGCCCCAGCATTTT	CASSQAPVGLGAYQPQHF
TRBV5-1	.	TRBJ1-1	.	TGCGCCAGCAGCGCACAGGAAAACACTGAAGCTTTCTTT	CASSAQENTEAFF
TRBV7-9	.	TRBJ2-3	TRBD2	TGTGCCAGCAGGCCAGACCTACTTAGCGGGGGGGCCCAAGATACGCAGTATTTT	CASRPDLLSGGAQDTQYF
TRBV6-5	.	TRBJ1-2	.	TGTGCCAGCACGGGAGGGCCCAGCTATGGCTACACCTTC	CASTGGPSYGYTF
TRBV11-2	.	TRBJ2-5	.	TGTGCCAACAGCTTAGAAGGGGCGACCCAGTACTTC	CANSLEGATQYF
TRBV18	.	TRBJ2-5	.	TGTGCCAGCTCACCCGGGACGGCACAAGAGACCCAGTACTTC	CASSPGTAQETQYF
TRBV19	.	TRBJ1-2	.	TGTGCCAGTAGTATAGGAGGCGGCTACACCTTC	CASSIGGGYTF
TRBV2	.	TRBJ2-1	.	TGTGCCAGCAGTGAAGACCGGGCAGCCTACAATGAGCAGTTCTTC	CASSEDRAAYNEQFF
TRBV6-5	.	TRBJ1-4	.	TGTGCCAGCAGTACAACTACAACTAATGAAAAACTGTTTTTT	CASSTTTTNEKLFF
TRBV20-1	.	TRBJ2-1	.	TGCAGTGCTAGTACCGGCCTTGGATACAATGAGCAGTTCTTC	CSASTGLGYNEQFF
TRBV5-6	.	TRBJ1-2	.	TGTGCCAGCAGCTTGATCAGGGATGGCTACACCTTC	CASSLIRDGYTF
TRBV10-1	.	TRBJ2-3	.	TGCGCCAGCAGTGGGGCGGGGGCCGGCGGGTCTCTAGATACGCAGTATTTT	CASSGAGAGGSLDTQYF